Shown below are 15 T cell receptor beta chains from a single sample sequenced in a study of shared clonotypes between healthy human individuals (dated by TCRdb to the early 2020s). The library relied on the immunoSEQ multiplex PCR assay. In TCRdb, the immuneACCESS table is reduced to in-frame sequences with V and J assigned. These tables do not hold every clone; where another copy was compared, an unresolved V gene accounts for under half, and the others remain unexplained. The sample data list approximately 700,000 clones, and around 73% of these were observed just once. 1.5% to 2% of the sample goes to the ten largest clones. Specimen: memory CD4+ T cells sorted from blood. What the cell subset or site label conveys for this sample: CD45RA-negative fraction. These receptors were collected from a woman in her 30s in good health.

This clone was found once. The CDR3 sequence is CVVGGKYF. Written as DNA, the CDR3 is TGTGTCGTTGGGGGGAAGTACTTC. The J gene is TRBJ2-7, the V gene TRBV27; TRBD2 might be the D (6 bases). In germline, CDR1 is MNHEY, CDR2 SMNVEV (reference sequence). The CDR3 runs to 8 residues.

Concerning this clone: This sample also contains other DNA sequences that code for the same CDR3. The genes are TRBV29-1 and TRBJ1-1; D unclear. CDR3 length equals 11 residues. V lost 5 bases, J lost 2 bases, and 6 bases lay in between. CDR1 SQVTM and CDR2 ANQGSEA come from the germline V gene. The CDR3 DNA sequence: TGCAGCGTTTCCACCAACACTGAAGCTTTCTTT. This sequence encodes CSVSTNTEAFF.

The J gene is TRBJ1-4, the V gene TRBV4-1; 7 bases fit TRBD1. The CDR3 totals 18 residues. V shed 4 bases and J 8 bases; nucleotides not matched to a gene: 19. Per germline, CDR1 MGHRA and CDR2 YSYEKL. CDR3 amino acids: CASSPLMVGGPSKEKLFF. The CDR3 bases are TGCGCCAGCAGCCCCCTGATGGTAGGGGGCCCCTCGAAGGAAAAACTGTTTTTT.

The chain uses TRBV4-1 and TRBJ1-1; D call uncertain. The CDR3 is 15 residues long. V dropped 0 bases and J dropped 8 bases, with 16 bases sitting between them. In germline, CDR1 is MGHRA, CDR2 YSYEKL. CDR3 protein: CASSQDRRRETEAFF. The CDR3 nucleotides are TGCGCCAGCAGCCAAGATCGGCGAAGGGAGACAGAAGCTTTCTTT.

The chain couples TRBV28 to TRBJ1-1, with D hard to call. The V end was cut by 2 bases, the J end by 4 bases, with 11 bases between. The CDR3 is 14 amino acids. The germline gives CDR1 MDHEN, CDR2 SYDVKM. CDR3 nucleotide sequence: TGTGCCAGCAGTTTACGAAAGCTGGGCACTGAAGCTTTCTTT. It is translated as CASSLRKLGTEAFF.

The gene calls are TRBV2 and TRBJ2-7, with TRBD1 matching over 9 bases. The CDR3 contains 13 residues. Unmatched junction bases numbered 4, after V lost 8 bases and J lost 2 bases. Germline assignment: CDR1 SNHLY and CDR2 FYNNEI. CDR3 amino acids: CASARTGAYEQYF. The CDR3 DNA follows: TGTGCCAGCGCTAGGACAGGGGCCTACGAGCAGTACTTC.

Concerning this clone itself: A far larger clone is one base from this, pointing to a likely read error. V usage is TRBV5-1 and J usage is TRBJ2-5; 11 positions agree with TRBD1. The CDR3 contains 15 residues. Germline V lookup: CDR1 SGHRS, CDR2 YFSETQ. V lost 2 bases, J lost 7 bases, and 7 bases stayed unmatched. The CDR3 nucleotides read TGCGCCAGCAGCTTTGGACAGGGGGCTGGCGGGACCCAGTACTTC. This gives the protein CASSFGQGAGGTQYF.

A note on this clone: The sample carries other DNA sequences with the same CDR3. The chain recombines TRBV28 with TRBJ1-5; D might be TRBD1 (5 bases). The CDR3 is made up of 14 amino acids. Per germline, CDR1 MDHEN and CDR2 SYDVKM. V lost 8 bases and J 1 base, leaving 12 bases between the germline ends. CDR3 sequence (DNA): TGTGCCAGCTCCCGGGGGGGAAGCAATCAGCCCCAGCATTTT. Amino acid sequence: CASSRGGSNQPQHF.

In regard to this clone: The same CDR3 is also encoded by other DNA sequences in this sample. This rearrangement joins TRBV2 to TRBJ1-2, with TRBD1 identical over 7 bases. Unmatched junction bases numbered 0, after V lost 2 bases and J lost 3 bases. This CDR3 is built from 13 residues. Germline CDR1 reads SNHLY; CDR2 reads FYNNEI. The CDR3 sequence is CASSEQGDYGYTF. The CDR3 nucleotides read TGTGCCAGCAGTGAACAGGGGGACTATGGCTACACCTTC.

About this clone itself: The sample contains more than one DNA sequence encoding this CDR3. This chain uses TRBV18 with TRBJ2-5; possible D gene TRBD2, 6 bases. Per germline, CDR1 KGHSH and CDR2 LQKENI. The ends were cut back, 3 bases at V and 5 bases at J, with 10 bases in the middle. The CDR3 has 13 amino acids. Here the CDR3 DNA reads TGTGCCAGCTCACCGGGACTTGGGGAGACCCAGTACTTC. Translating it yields CASSPGLGETQYF.

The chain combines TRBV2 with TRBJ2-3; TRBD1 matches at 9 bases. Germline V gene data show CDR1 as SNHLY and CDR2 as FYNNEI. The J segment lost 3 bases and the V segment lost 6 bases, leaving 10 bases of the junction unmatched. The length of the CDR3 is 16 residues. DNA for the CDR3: TGTGCCAGCAGCGTCAACAGGGGGCGGATGACAGATACGCAGTATTTT. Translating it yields CASSVNRGRMTDTQYF. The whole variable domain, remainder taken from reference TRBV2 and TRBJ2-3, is EPEVTQTPSHQVTQMGQEVILRCVPISNHLYFYWYRQILGQKVEFLVSFYNNEISEKSEIFDDQFSVERPDGSNFTLKIRSTKLEDSAMYFCASSVNRGRMTDTQYFGPGTRLTVL.

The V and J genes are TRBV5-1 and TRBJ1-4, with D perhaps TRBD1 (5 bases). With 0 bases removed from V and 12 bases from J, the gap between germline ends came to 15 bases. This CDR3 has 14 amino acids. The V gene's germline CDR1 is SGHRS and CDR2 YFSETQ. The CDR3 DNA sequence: TGCGCCAGCAGCTTGGAGGGCAGGGCTACGGAACTGTTTTTT. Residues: CASSLEGRATELFF.

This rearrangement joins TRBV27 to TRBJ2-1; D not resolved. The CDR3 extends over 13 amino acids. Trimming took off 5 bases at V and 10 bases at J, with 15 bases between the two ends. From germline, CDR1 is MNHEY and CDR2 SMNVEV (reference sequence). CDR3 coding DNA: TGTGCCAGCAGTCCGGAAGGCCTGGGCGAGCAGTTCTTC. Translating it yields CASSPEGLGEQFF.

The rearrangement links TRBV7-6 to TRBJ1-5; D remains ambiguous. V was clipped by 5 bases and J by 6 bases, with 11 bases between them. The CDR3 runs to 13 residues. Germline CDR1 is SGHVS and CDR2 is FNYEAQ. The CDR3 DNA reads TGTGCCAGCAGCGCCGAACGGTCTCAGCCCCAGCATTTT. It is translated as CASSAERSQPQHF.

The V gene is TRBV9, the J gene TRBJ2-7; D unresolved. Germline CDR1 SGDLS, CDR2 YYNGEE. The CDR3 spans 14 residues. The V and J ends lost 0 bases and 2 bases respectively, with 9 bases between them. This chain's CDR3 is CASSVAGFTYEQYF. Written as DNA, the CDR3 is TGTGCCAGCAGCGTAGCTGGGTTTACCTACGAGCAGTACTTC.